A single sample gave rise to the 28 T cell receptor beta chains below, sequenced in a study of post-analysis software for immune sequencing data. Carried by the TCR beta cDNA libraries were unique molecular identifiers. TCRdb re-called the PCR reads with MiXCR, one entry per CDR3 protein. Here the sample spans hundreds of thousands of distinct CDR3 sequences, roughly three fifths being singletons. Findings and limits, study-wide: TRBV5-6, TRBV5-1 and TRBV20-1 were among roughly 5 TRBV segments more frequent in patients than controls.

No cognate antigen is known for these TCRs. The material sequenced was blood. Every receptor here comes from a girl aged 2 to 10 with multiple sclerosis.

The rearrangement links TRBV7-3 to TRBJ2-4, with 8 bases matching TRBD1. The J call may be in error: the DNA end matches TRBJ2-7 better. Germline assignment: CDR1 SGHTA and CDR2 FQGTGA. CDR3 length: 16 residues. The CDR3 here is CASSLGTGQRRDEQYF. For the CDR3, the DNA is TGTGCCAGCAGCCTTGGGACAGGACAAAGGCGGGACGAGCAGTACTTC.

This chain links TRBV27 with TRBJ1-2; perhaps TRBD1 as D (5 bases). The CDR3 has 14 residues. V lost 5 bases and J lost 0, with 10 bases in between. Germline V lookup: CDR1 MNHEY, CDR2 SMNVEV (reference sequence). In DNA form, the CDR3 reads TGTGCCAGCAGTCCGACAGACCCTAACTATGGCTACACCTTC. Amino acids: CASSPTDPNYGYTF.

J is TRBJ2-1 and V is TRBV20-1, with 7 bases aligning to TRBD1. The V gene end was trimmed by 6 bases and the J gene end by 5 bases; junction bases not matched to a gene: 13. The V gene's germline CDR1 is DFQATT and CDR2 SNEGSKA (reference sequence). CDR3 length: 15 amino acids. The DNA of the CDR3 is TGCAGTGCCACCCTACAGGGGAACGTGAACAATGAGCAGTTCTTC. Translated, it gives CSATLQGNVNNEQFF.

This clonotype showed up just once. This rearrangement joins TRBV5-1 to TRBJ2-3, with a possible D match to TRBD2 (6 bases). In germline, CDR1 is SGHRS, CDR2 YFSETQ. The V and J ends lost 0 bases and 1 base respectively, with 12 bases between them. The CDR3 loop spans 16 amino acids. CDR3 loop: CASSLGGMTRTDTQYF. In nucleotides, the CDR3 is TGCGCCAGCAGCTTGGGCGGGATGACTCGCACAGATACGCAGTATTTT.

The V call is TRBV20-1, the J call TRBJ1-2; 8 positions match TRBD1. The CDR3 is made up of 14 amino acids. V lost 5 bases and J lost 4; bases outside the gene matches: 9. Per the germline V gene, CDR1 is DFQATT and CDR2 is SNEGSKA (reference sequence). CDR3 sequence (DNA): TGCAGTGCTCTTTCAACAGGGGGATCCTATGGCTACACCTTC. Its protein is CSALSTGGSYGYTF.

The chain couples TRBV10-3 to TRBJ2-3; D gene unclear. The CDR3 runs 12 residues. Germline assignment: CDR1 ENHRY and CDR2 SYGVKD. V was trimmed by 10 bases and J by 2 bases, leaving 10 bases between them. CDR3 protein: CATVGSTDTQYF. The CDR3 nucleotides read TGTGCCACCGTCGGATCCACAGATACGCAGTATTTT.

This clonotype appeared a single time. V and J are TRBV6-5 and TRBJ2-1; the D is unclear. V was shortened by 6 bases and J by 5 bases, with 5 bases between the two germline ends. This CDR3 region has 11 residues. Germline V lookup: CDR1 MNHEY, CDR2 SVGAGI. CDR3 protein: CASRPDNEQFF. DNA for the CDR3: TGTGCCAGCAGACCTGACAATGAGCAGTTCTTC.

The V and J genes are TRBV29-1 and TRBJ2-1; TRBD1 matches 9 bases. The trim removed 7 bases at V and 6 bases at J, leaving 1 base unmatched. Germline CDR1 reads SQVTM; CDR2 reads ANQGSEA. The CDR3 is made up of 11 amino acids. As DNA, the CDR3 is TGCAGCGGGGACAGGGCCAATGAGCAGTTCTTC. Its protein is CSGDRANEQFF.

This clonotype was observed a handful of times. This chain's CDR3 is CASSLVGGDEQFF. The CDR3 DNA sequence: TGTGCCAGCAGCTTAGTGGGGGGCGATGAGCAGTTCTTC. The chain is built from TRBV7-2 and TRBJ2-1, with D possibly called TRBD1 or TRBD2 (6 bases each). The CDR3 has 13 residues. Trimming shortened V by 1 base and J by 8 bases, and 9 bases separated the two germline ends. Germline V gene lookup returns CDR1 SGHTA and CDR2 FQGNSA.

This chain connects TRBV2 to TRBJ2-1; possible D gene TRBD2, 6 bases. CDR1 is SNHLY, CDR2 FYNNEI, per germline. There are 15 residues in the CDR3. The ends were cut back, 6 bases at V and 4 bases at J, with 16 bases in the middle. In DNA, the CDR3 is TGTGCCAGCAGGCCCGCGGTAGCGGAGTACAATGAGCAGTTCTTC. Encoded protein: CASRPAVAEYNEQFF.

Only a few counts were recorded for this clonotype. CDR3 amino acids: CSVAPRLQETQYF. In DNA, the CDR3 is TGCAGCGTTGCCCCGAGGCTTCAAGAGACCCAGTACTTC. The chain combines TRBV29-1 with TRBJ2-5, with D uncertain. The CDR3 spans 13 residues. V was pared by 4 bases and J by 2 bases, with 11 bases between. CDR1 and CDR2 (germline): SQVTM, ANQGSEA.

The chain combines TRBV20-1 with TRBJ1-2, with D tentatively TRBD1 (5 bases). Germline values: CDR1 DFQATT, CDR2 SNEGSKA (reference sequence). Trimming shortened V by 0 bases and J by 4 bases, and 21 bases separated the two germline ends. CDR3 size: 17 residues. The CDR3 nucleotides are TGCAGTGCTAGAGACACCCTTAGACAGAGTACTTTCTATGGCTACACCTTC. Translation gives CSARDTLRQSTFYGYTF.

The gene calls are TRBV29-1 and TRBJ2-1; 12 bases align to TRBD2. The CDR3 sequence is 15 residues long. J gave up 4 bases and V 4 bases, and 5 bases lay outside the gene matches. Per the germline V gene, CDR1 is SQVTM and CDR2 is ANQGSEA. The DNA of the CDR3 is TGCAGCGTTGTTCCTAGCGGGGGGGAGTACAATGAGCAGTTCTTC. Translating gives CSVVPSGGEYNEQFF.

In its sample, this clonotype was seen a few times. The chain has TRBV29-1 and TRBJ1-1, with D hard to call. With 4 bases removed from V and 2 bases from J, the gap between germline ends came to 8 bases. Germline CDR1 is SQVTM and CDR2 is ANQGSEA. CDR3 length: 12 residues. The CDR3 loop reads CSVVALNTEAFF. The CDR3 DNA is TGCAGCGTTGTAGCCCTAAACACTGAAGCTTTCTTT.

V is TRBV5-1 and J is TRBJ2-7; D uncertain. Germline-derived CDR1 and CDR2 are SGHRS and YFSETQ. The CDR3 is 17 residues long. Trimming took 3 bases from V and 5 from J, leaving 24 bases between them. CDR3 residues: CASSSTTTGLREHEQYF. CDR3 nucleotides: TGCGCCAGCAGCTCGACCACCACCGGGCTTCGAGAGCACGAGCAGTACTTC.

The chain has TRBV7-9 and TRBJ2-1, with a possible D match to TRBD1 (6 bases). Per germline, CDR1 SEHNR and CDR2 FQNEAQ (reference sequence). The CDR3 length is 16 residues. The germline V and J ends were trimmed by 2 bases and 0 bases, with 11 bases remaining between them. This chain's CDR3 is CASSLIRGSSYNEQFF. CDR3 nucleotide sequence: TGTGCCAGCAGCTTAATTAGGGGGAGCTCCTACAATGAGCAGTTCTTC. Full variable domain (missing parts from reference TRBV7-9 and TRBJ2-1): DTGVSQNPRHKITKRGQNVTFRCDPISEHNRLYWYRQTLGQGPEFLTYFQNEAQLEKSRLLSDRFSAERPKGSFSTLEIQRTEQGDSAMYLCASSLIRGSSYNEQFFGPGTRLTVL.

The chain combines TRBV29-1 with TRBJ2-3, with 9 bases that match TRBD2. V dropped 7 bases and J dropped 1; count of bases not matched to a gene: 3. CDR1 and CDR2 (germline): SQVTM, ANQGSEA. This CDR3 has 13 amino acids. CDR3 coding DNA: TGCAGCGCTAAGCGGGGGGGCACAGATACGCAGTATTTT. Amino acids: CSAKRGGTDTQYF.

The chain couples TRBV6-5 to TRBJ2-7; the match to TRBD2 covers 8 bases. With 6 bases clipped from V and 5 bases from J, the junction kept 6 bases outside the gene matches. The CDR3 is 13 amino acids. Germline loops: CDR1 MNHEY, CDR2 SVGAGI. For the CDR3, the DNA is TGTGCCAGCAGAGTAGCGGGAAGCAACGAGCAGTACTTC. Translating gives CASRVAGSNEQYF.

The sample holds many counts of this clonotype. This chain uses TRBV29-1 with TRBJ2-1, with TRBD2 matching over 8 bases. V lost 4 bases and J lost 6; bases outside the gene matches: 2. The CDR3 spans 12 residues. Germline V CDR1 and CDR2: SQVTM, ANQGSEA. The CDR3 spells CSVVLAANEQFF. The CDR3 DNA reads as TGCAGCGTTGTACTAGCGGCCAATGAGCAGTTCTTC.

This clonotype has just a few counts. The J gene is TRBJ2-2, the V gene TRBV10-3, with D possibly TRBD1 on 5 matching bases. From germline, CDR1 is ENHRY and CDR2 SYGVKD. CDR3 length: 14 amino acids. Trimming removed 7 bases from V and 1 base from J, with 10 bases in between. CDR3 in amino acids: CAINTGQNTGELFF. The CDR3 DNA reads TGTGCCATCAATACCGGACAGAACACCGGGGAGCTGTTTTTT.

The chain employs TRBV12-3 or TRBV12-4 and TRBJ2-3; perhaps TRBD2 as D (5 bases). With 7 bases removed from V and 1 base from J, the gap between germline ends came to 9 bases. The CDR3 contains 13 residues. CDR3 region: CASTGLRTDTQYF. CDR3 bases: TGTGCCAGCACCGGACTCCGCACAGATACGCAGTATTTT.

CDR3 coding DNA: TGTGCCAGCAGCTTGAGTTCTCATGAGCAGTTCTTC. Protein sequence: CASSLSSHEQFF. The V call is TRBV7-9, the J call TRBJ2-1, with unresolved D. There are 12 residues in the CDR3. V gave up 3 bases and J gave up 8 bases, with 8 bases separating them. The V gene's germline CDR1 is SEHNR and CDR2 FQNEAQ (reference sequence).

V gene TRBV7-2 combines with J gene TRBJ1-1; tentatively, D is TRBD1 (6 bases). The ends were cut back, 0 bases at V and 0 bases at J, with 11 bases in the middle. The CDR3 is 16 residues long. Germline assignment: CDR1 SGHTA and CDR2 FQGNSA. CDR3 coding DNA: TGTGCCAGCAGCTTAGCAGGACAGCTCATGAACACTGAAGCTTTCTTT. It encodes CASSLAGQLMNTEAFF.

V and J are TRBV28 and TRBJ2-1; TRBD2 matches at 10 bases. Germline V CDR1 and CDR2: MDHEN, SYDVKM. V shed 8 bases, J shed 1 base, and the junction held 8 bases outside the gene matches. There are 16 residues in the CDR3. The CDR3 DNA follows: TGTGCCAGCCGTCCTCGAGCGGGAGGGTCCTACAATGAGCAGTTCTTC. Translating gives CASRPRAGGSYNEQFF. Looking up the rest from reference TRBV28 and TRBJ2-1 gives the full variable domain: DVKVTQSSRYLVKRTGEKVFLECVQDMDHENMFWYRQDPGLGLRLIYFSYDVKMKEKGDIPEGYSVSREKKERFSLILESASTNQTSMYLCASRPRAGGSYNEQFFGPGTRLTVL.

The rearrangement uses TRBV29-1 and TRBJ2-2, with 8 bases matching TRBD2. Germline values: CDR1 SQVTM, CDR2 ANQGSEA. After removal of 3 bases from V and 0 bases from J, the junction contained 9 bases not matched to a gene. This CDR3 has 17 residues. The CDR3 loop is CSVDGPREAPNTGELFF. Here the CDR3 DNA reads TGCAGCGTTGACGGGCCGCGGGAGGCGCCGAACACCGGGGAGCTGTTTTTT.

This clonotype was observed once. The genes are TRBV7-9 and TRBJ2-5; D not resolved. Germline V gives CDR1 SEHNR, CDR2 FQNEAQ (reference sequence). The V end lost 3 bases, the J end lost 4 bases, and 18 bases lay between the germline ends. This CDR3 spans 16 amino acids. The CDR3 loop reads CASSLSSDFWGETQYF. In DNA, the CDR3 is TGTGCCAGCAGCTTGAGTTCCGACTTTTGGGGAGAGACCCAGTACTTC.

About this clonotype: One end of the junction varies from germline; a read error may be responsible. The chain uses TRBV2 and TRBJ2-6; a weak D match, TRBD1 (5 bases). The CDR3 loop spans 14 amino acids. The V gene's germline CDR1 is SNHLY and CDR2 FYNNEI. In DNA, the CDR3 is TGTGCCAGCAATGACGGCTCTGGGGCCGACGTCCTGACTTTC. Translated: CASNDGSGADVLTF.

This clonotype was counted only a few times. The CDR3 loop reads CASSSPPSGRSSYEQYF. DNA of the CDR3: TGTGCCAGCAGTTCCCCTCCTAGCGGGAGGAGCTCCTACGAGCAGTACTTC. The gene calls are TRBV6-5 and TRBJ2-7; 11 positions agree with TRBD2. Germline CDR1 is MNHEY and CDR2 is SVGAGI. J was trimmed by 0 bases and V by 4 bases; bases with no gene match: 8. The length of the CDR3 is 17 residues.